The subject of this entry is one T cell receptor (beta chain). Other DNA variants within this sample encode the same CDR3. These data belong to a study of chemoradiotherapy in HPV16-positive cancers. Profiled with immunoSEQ multiplex PCR; TCRdb holds only in-frame clones, not every one. The sample records some 1,300 clones, around 83% being singletons. V was clipped by 3 bases and J by 4 bases, with 7 bases between them. The germline gives CDR1 MDHEN, CDR2 SYDVKM. The CDR3 runs to 13 residues. The genes are TRBV28 and TRBJ1-5; D is unclear. The specimen was tumor tissue, collected from a patient who underwent chemoradiotherapy. The origin of this receptor is a human donor with HPV-associated anogenital cancer. The CDR3 DNA sequence: TGTGCCAGCAGTTTTGGTAGTAATCAGCCCCAGCATTTT. Its translation is CASSFGSNQPQHF.